The T cell receptor beta chain under discussion was sequenced for a study of blood T cell repertoires in COVID-19. About the study: Some COVID-19 samples were acute and others convalescent; all came from the United States, Italy and Spain. The cDNA or gDNA used as material had been derived from T cells, B-cell-depleted T cells, or PBMCs.

CDR3 size: 11 residues. Trimming left V 3 bases short and J 13 bases short, with 12 bases between. CDR1 is LNHDA, CDR2 SQIVND, per germline (reference sequence). As processed by the authors: Amplification with reference gene primers provided the estimates of nucleated cell counts. Using immunoSEQ multiplex PCR, the repertoire was profiled, and TCRdb retains in-frame clones only, with some absent. The V and J calls and clone size were taken over from that table, and D and trimming were inferred from the DNA. The sample holds 200,000 to 300,000 clones, roughly 84% seen once. The receptor's source is a man aged 60 to 69 with acute or convalescent COVID-19. The J gene is TRBJ1-1, the V gene TRBV19, with unresolved D. The sample was peripheral blood. DNA of the CDR3: TGTGCCAGTAGTATTGGGCGTCTCCTTTTCTTT. Amino acids: CASSIGRLLFF.